This T cell receptor beta chain was observed in a study of blood T cell repertoires in COVID-19. Study as a whole: Spain, Italy and the United States supplied samples that represented acute and convalescent COVID-19. T cells, B-cell-depleted T cells, or PBMCs supplied cDNA or gDNA.

Original handling: Amplification of reference gene primers was used by the study to estimate nucleated cell counts. The method was immunoSEQ multiplex PCR; TCRdb's version includes in-frame clones alone and lacks a portion of them. V, J and clone size are those of that table, while D and trimming were read from the DNA. Of some 150,000 clones listed, roughly nine tenths were seen once; the top ten hold 2% to 3%. Germline CDR1 LGHNT, CDR2 FRNRAP. The CDR3 has 11 amino acids. V lost 2 bases and J 12 bases, leaving 8 bases between the germline ends. The chain couples TRBV12-5 to TRBJ2-1; no reliable D call. This receptor was identified in a woman in her seventies with acute or convalescent COVID-19. Source material: peripheral blood. CDR3 DNA: TGTGCTAGTGGTTTGTTAGCAATGCAGTTCTTC. Amino acid sequence: CASGLLAMQFF.